This TCR beta chain appears in the sequencing data of a study of cytomegalovirus exposure and HLA in healthy donors. The PCR employed 60 Vbeta primers together with 13 Jbeta primers. Clones were read by immunoSEQ multiplex PCR, and TCRdb kept only the in-frame ones, dropping some. The sample has approximately 190,000 clones, about 85% seen once. This receptor was taken from a middle-aged man in good health and CMV-seronegative. Source material: PBMCs.

CDR3 sequence (DNA): TGTGCCATCAGCAGACAGACCCAAGAGACCCAGTACTTC. This sequence encodes CAISRQTQETQYF. The chain couples TRBV10-3 to TRBJ2-5, with a weak D call TRBD1 (5 bases). The CDR3 is 13 residues long. CDR1 and CDR2 (germline): ENHRY, SYGVKD. Between the trimmed V and J ends, which lost 6 bases and 1 base, there was a span of 9 bases.